Only a few counts were recorded for the clone carrying this T cell receptor beta chain. Its specificity is not known. Using constant-segment primers, 5'RACE produced TCR alpha and TCR beta cDNA libraries carrying sample barcodes and UMIs. Each CDR3 protein gets one entry after TCRdb re-called the 5' RACE reads with MiXCR. This table has about 210,000 distinct CDR3 sequences, around 25% appearing once. This specimen belongs to a study of T-cell memory formation after mild COVID-19. Study-wide points: Later expanders leaned CD4+, whereas day 15 to 85 contracting clones were balanced CD4/CD8. Clones which contracted sat mainly in CM and EM if CD4+, and in EMRA if CD8+. Some SARS-CoV-2-responding clones were already detected in memory before infection.

CDR3 length equals 15 residues. CDR1 and CDR2 from the germline V gene are SGHRS and YFSETQ. The V gene end was trimmed by 1 base and the J gene end by 8 bases; junction bases not matched to a gene: 7. Specimen: PBMCs or a T cell subset sorted from them (not recorded which). The clonotype was recovered from an adult woman who had mild COVID-19 (a few samples of this study predate the infection). Cell type and time point are not known. The chain recombines TRBV5-1 with TRBJ2-1; 9 bases align to TRBD1. The CDR3 spells CASSLRTGASYEQFF. The CDR3 DNA reads as TGCGCCAGCAGCTTGAGGACAGGGGCTTCCTATGAGCAGTTCTTC.